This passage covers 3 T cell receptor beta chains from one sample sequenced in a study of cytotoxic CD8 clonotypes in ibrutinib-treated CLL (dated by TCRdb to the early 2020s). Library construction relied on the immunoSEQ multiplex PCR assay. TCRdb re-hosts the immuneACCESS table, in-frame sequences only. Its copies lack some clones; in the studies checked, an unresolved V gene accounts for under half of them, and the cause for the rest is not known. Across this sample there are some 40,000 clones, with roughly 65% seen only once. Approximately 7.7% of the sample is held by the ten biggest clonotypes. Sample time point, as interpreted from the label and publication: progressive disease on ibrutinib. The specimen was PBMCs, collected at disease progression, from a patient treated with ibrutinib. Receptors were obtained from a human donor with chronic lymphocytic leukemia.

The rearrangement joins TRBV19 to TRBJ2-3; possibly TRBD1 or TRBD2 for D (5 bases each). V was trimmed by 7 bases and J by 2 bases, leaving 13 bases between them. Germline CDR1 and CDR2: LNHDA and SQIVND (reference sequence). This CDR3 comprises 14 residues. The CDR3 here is CASTRGDHTDTQYF. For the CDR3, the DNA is TGTGCCAGTACCCGAGGGGACCACACAGATACGCAGTATTTT.

CDR3 DNA: TGTGCCAGCAGCTTAGGGACTAGCGGCACAGATACGCAGTATTTT. Translated: CASSLGTSGTDTQYF. V usage is TRBV11-3 and J usage is TRBJ2-3; 9 bases agree with TRBD2. CDR1 is SGHNT and CDR2 is YENEEA in the germline V gene. The CDR3 has 15 amino acids. The V gene end was trimmed by 1 base and the J gene end by 1 base; junction bases not matched to a gene: 0.

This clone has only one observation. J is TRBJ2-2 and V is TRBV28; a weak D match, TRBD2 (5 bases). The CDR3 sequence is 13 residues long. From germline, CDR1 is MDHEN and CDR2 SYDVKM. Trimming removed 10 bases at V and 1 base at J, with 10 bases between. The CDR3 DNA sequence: TGTGCCACTACGAGCGGGAACACCGGGGAGCTGTTTTTT. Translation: CATTSGNTGELFF.